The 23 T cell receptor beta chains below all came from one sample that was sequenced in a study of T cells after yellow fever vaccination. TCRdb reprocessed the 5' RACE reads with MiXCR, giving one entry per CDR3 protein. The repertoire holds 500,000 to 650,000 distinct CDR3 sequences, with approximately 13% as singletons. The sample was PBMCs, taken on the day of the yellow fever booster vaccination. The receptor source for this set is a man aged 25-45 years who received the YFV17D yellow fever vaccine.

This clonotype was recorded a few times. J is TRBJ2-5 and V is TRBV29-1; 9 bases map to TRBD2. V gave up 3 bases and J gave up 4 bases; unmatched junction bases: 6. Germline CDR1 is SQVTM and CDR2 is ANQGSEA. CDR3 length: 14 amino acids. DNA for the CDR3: TGCAGCGTTGATGTAGCGGGGGAGGGAGAGACCCAGTACTTC. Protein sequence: CSVDVAGEGETQYF. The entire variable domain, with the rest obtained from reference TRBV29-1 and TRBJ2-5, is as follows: SAVISQKPSRDICQRGTSLTIQCQVDSQVTMMFWYRQQPGQSLTLIATANQGSEATYESGFVIDKFPISRPNLTFSTLTVSNMSPEDSSIYLCSVDVAGEGETQYFGPGTRLLVL.

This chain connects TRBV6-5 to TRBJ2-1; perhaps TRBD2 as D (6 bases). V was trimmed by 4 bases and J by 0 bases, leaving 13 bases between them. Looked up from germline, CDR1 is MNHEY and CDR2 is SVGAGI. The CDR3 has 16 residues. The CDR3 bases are TGTGCCAGCAGTTCCCAGGCGGGGAGCTCCTACAATGAGCAGTTCTTC. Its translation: CASSSQAGSSYNEQFF.

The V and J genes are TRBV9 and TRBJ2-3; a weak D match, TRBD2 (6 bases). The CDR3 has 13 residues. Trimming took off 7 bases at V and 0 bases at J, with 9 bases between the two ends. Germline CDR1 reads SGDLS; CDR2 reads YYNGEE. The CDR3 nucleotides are TGTGCCAGCGCGGGGACTAGCACAGATACGCAGTATTTT. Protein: CASAGTSTDTQYF.

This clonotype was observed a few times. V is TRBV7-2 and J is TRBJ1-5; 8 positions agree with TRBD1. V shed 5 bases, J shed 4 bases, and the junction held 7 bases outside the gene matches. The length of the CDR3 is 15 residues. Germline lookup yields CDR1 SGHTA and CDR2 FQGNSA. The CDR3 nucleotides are TGTGCCAGCAGCGTCGACAGGGGAGGGAATCAGCCCCAGCATTTT. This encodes CASSVDRGGNQPQHF.

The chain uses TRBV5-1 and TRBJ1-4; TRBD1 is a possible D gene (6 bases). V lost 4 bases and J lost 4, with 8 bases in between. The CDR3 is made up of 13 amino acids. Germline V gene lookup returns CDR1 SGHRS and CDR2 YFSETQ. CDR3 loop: CASSVDSNEKLFF. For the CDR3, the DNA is TGCGCCAGCAGCGTGGACAGTAATGAAAAACTGTTTTTT.

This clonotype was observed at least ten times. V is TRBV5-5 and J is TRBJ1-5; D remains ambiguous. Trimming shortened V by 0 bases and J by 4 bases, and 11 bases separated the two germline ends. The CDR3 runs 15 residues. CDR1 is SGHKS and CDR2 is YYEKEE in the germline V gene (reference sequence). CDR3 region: CASSLEVVPNQPQHF. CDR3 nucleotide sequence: TGTGCCAGCAGCTTGGAGGTAGTCCCAAATCAGCCCCAGCATTTT. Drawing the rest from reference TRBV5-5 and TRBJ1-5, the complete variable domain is DAGVTQSPTHLIKTRGQQVTLRCSPISGHKSVSWYQQVLGQGPQFIFQYYEKEERGRGNFPDRFSARQFPNYSSELNVNALLLGDSALYLCASSLEVVPNQPQHFGDGTRLSIL.

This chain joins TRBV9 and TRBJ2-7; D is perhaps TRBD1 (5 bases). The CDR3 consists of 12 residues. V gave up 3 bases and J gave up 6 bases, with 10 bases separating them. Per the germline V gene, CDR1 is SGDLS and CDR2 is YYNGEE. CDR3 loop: CASSGGSGEQYF. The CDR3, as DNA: TGTGCCAGCAGCGGGGGCTCGGGCGAGCAGTACTTC.

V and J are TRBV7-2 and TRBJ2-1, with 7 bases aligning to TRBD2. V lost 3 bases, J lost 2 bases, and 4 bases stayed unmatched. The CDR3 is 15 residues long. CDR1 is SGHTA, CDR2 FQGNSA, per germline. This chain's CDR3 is CASSFGAGAYNEQFF. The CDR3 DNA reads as TGTGCCAGCAGCTTCGGGGCGGGGGCCTACAATGAGCAGTTCTTC.

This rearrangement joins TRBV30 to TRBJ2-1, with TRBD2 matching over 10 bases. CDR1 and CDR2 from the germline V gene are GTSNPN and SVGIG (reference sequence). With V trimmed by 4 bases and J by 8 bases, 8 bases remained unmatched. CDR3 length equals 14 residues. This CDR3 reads CAWMVGSGGHEQFF. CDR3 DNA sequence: TGTGCCTGGATGGTCGGTAGCGGGGGGCATGAGCAGTTCTTC.

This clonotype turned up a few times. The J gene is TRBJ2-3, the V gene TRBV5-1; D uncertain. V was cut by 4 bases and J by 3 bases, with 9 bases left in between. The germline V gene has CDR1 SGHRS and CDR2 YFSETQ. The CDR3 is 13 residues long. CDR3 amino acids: CASSSLPTDTQYF. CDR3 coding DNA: TGCGCCAGCAGCAGCCTTCCTACAGATACGCAGTATTTT.

CDR3 residues: CASSQVSTSGRFDEQYF. The CDR3 DNA is TGCGCCAGCAGCCAAGTTTCGACTAGCGGGAGATTCGACGAGCAGTACTTC. This sequence joins TRBV4-3 and TRBJ2-7, with 12 positions matching TRBD2. CDR1 and CDR2 from the germline V gene are LGHNA and YSLEER. Trimming took 1 base from V and 5 from J; bases not matched to a gene: 9. CDR3 length equals 17 residues.

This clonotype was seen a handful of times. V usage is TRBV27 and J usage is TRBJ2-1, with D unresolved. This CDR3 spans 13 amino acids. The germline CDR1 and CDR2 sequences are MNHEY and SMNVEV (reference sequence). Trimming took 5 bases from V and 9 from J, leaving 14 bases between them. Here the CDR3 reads CASSRLTPGEQFF. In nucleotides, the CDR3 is TGTGCCAGCAGTCGCCTCACGCCGGGTGAGCAGTTCTTC.

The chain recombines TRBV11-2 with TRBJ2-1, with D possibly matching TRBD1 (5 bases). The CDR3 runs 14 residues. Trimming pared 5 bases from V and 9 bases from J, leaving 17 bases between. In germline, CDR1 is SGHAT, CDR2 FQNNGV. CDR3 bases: TGTGCCAGCAGCGGCCCTTCTGTGGGGCCTGAGCAGTTCTTC. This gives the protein CASSGPSVGPEQFF.

CDR3 sequence reads: CSASRVGGGSGRGYNEQFF. The CDR3, as DNA: TGCAGTGCTTCTCGCGTAGGGGGAGGTAGCGGGAGGGGCTACAATGAGCAGTTCTTC. The chain couples TRBV20-1 to TRBJ2-1; 11 bases match TRBD2. CDR1 is DFQATT, CDR2 SNEGSKA, per germline (reference sequence). Trimming took 5 bases from V and 3 from J; bases not matched to a gene: 18. The CDR3 has 19 amino acids.

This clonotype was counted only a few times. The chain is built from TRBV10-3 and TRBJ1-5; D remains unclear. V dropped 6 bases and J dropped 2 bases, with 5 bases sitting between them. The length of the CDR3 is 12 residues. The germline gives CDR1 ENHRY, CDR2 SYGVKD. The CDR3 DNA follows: TGTGCCATCAGGGAAGGCAATCAGCCCCAGCATTTT. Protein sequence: CAIREGNQPQHF.

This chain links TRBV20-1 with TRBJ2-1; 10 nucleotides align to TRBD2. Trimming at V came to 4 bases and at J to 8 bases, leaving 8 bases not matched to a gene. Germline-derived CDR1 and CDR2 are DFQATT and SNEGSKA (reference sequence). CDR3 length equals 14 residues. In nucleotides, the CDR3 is TGCAGTGCTACTAGCGGGAGTAATGGGGATGAGCAGTTCTTC. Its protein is CSATSGSNGDEQFF.

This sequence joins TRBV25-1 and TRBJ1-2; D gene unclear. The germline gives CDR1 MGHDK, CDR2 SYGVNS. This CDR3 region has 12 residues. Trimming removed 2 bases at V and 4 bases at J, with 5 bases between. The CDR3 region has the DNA TGTGCCAGCAGTGAAGCAGTCTATGGCTACACCTTC. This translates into CASSEAVYGYTF.

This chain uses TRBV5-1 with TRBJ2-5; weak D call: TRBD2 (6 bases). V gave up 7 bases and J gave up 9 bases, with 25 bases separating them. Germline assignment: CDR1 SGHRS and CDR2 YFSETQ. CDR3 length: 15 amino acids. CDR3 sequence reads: CASGRESPPISSQYF. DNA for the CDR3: TGCGCCAGCGGGCGGGAATCTCCCCCCATTTCGTCCCAGTACTTC.

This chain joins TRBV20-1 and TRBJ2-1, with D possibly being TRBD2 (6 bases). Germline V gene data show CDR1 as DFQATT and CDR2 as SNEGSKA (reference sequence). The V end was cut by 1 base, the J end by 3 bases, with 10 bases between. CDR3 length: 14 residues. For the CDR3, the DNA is TGCAGTGCTAGAGCGGGAGACTTCTACAATGAGCAGTTCTTC. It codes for CSARAGDFYNEQFF.

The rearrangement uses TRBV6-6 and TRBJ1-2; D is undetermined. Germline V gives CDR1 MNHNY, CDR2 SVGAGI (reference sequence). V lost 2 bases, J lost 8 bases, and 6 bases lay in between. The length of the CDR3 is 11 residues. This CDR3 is CASSYVRGYTF. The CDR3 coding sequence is TGTGCCAGCAGTTACGTGCGGGGCTACACCTTC.

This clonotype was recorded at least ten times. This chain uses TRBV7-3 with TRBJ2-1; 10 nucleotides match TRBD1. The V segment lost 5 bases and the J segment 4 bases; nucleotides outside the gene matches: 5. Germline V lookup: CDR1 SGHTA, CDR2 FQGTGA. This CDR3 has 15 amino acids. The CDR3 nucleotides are TGTGCCAGCAGCGCCGGGACAGGGGTATACAATGAGCAGTTCTTC. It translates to CASSAGTGVYNEQFF. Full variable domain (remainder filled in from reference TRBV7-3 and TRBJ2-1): GAGVSQTPSNKVTEKGKYVELRCDPISGHTALYWYRQSLGQGPEFLIYFQGTGAADDSGLPNDRFFAVRPEGSVSTLKIQRTERGDSAVYLCASSAGTGVYNEQFFGPGTRLTVL.

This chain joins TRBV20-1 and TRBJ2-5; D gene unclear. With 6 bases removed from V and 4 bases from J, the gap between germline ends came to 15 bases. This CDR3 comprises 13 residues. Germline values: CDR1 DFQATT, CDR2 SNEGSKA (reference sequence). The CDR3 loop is CSAAAGSRETQYF. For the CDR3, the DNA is TGCAGTGCCGCAGCCGGGTCAAGAGAGACCCAGTACTTC.

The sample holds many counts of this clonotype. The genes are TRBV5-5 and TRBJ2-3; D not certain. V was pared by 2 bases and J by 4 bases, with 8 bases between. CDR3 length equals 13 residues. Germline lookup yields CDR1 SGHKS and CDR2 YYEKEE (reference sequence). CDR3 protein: CASSFLAADTQYF. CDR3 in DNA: TGTGCCAGCAGCTTCTTAGCTGCAGATACGCAGTATTTT.